These 12 T cell receptor beta chains were sequenced from one sample in a study of T cell responses to AZD1222 COVID-19 vaccine. This table comes from immunoSEQ multiplex PCR, and its TCRdb copy is limited to in-frame clones, with some not included. The data show around 120,000 clones, around nine tenths seen once. The source was peripheral blood, collected on day 0 of AZD1222 vaccination. These receptors all stem from an adult in good health.

The rearrangement links TRBV6-1 to TRBJ1-6; D may be TRBD1 (5 bases). V was cut by 2 bases and J by 10 bases, with 12 bases left in between. CDR3 size: 14 residues. Germline CDR1 is MNHNS and CDR2 is SASEGT. The CDR3 protein is CASSEPGVGSPLHF. The CDR3 bases are TGTGCCAGCAGTGAACCGGGGGTGGGATCACCCCTCCACTTT.

The CDR3, as DNA: TGTGCCAGCGGAAGGCTGGGGACAGATACGCAGTATTTT. It translates to CASGRLGTDTQYF. The chain recombines TRBV28 with TRBJ2-3; D ambiguous. Germline CDR1 MDHEN, CDR2 SYDVKM. This CDR3 contains 13 residues. With 8 bases removed from V and 3 bases from J, the gap between germline ends came to 12 bases.

J is TRBJ1-2 and V is TRBV12-5; no reliable D call. This CDR3 has 16 amino acids. The V end was cut by 1 base, the J end by 4 bases, with 16 bases between. CDR1 is LGHNT and CDR2 is FRNRAP in the germline V gene. CDR3: CASGLAASGGLYGYTF. Here the CDR3 DNA reads TGTGCTAGTGGTTTGGCCGCCTCCGGTGGCCTCTATGGCTACACCTTC.

V is TRBV21-1 and J is TRBJ2-5. TRBV21-1 is tagged as a pseudogene. CDR3 length: 18 amino acids. The CDR3 nucleotides are TGTGCCAGCAGCAAAGGGGCTGGGGCTAGCTCTCGCTGGGAGACCCAGTACTTC. Translation: CASSKGAGASSRWETQYF.

This clone was observed once. This chain connects TRBV6-6 to TRBJ2-1; unclear D gene. V was shortened by 0 bases and J by 15 bases, with 9 bases between the two germline ends. The CDR3 consists of 11 residues. Germline V gene sequence: CDR1 MNHNY, CDR2 SVGAGI (reference sequence). CDR3 coding DNA: TGTGCCAGCAGTTACTCAGGGCTCCGGTTCTTC. Protein sequence: CASSYSGLRFF.

The V gene is TRBV2, the J gene TRBJ2-7; 7 bases align to TRBD2. The V segment lost 2 bases and the J segment 5 bases; nucleotides outside the gene matches: 15. CDR3 length: 17 residues. The germline CDR1 and CDR2 sequences are SNHLY and FYNNEI. CDR3 DNA sequence: TGTGCCAGCAGTGAACTCGCGGGAGTATTGGGGCGGGACGAGCAGTACTTC. Its translation is CASSELAGVLGRDEQYF. Full variable domain (rest looked up from reference TRBV2 and TRBJ2-7): EPEVTQTPSHQVTQMGQEVILRCVPISNHLYFYWYRQILGQKVEFLVSFYNNEISEKSEIFDDQFSVERPDGSNFTLKIRSTKLEDSAMYFCASSELAGVLGRDEQYFGPGTRLTVT.

J is TRBJ2-7 and V is TRBV28; 7 nucleotides match TRBD2. The germline V gene has CDR1 MDHEN and CDR2 SYDVKM. This CDR3 has 13 residues. After removal of 7 bases from V and 7 bases from J, the junction contained 10 bases not matched to a gene. CDR3 DNA sequence: TGTGCCAGCACCCCGGGGGGTCCCGGGGAGCAGTACTTC. This encodes CASTPGGPGEQYF.

V is TRBV10-2 and J is TRBJ2-3; 11 positions agree with TRBD2. The length of the CDR3 is 16 residues. Germline V gives CDR1 WSHSY, CDR2 SAAADI. V lost 5 bases, J lost 3 bases, and 7 bases stayed unmatched. CDR3 amino acids: CASSFTRLAGTDTQYF. The CDR3 nucleotides are TGCGCCAGCAGTTTTACACGACTAGCGGGAACAGATACGCAGTATTTT.

For this clone: Mismatch with germline at one junction end may stem from a read error. The genes are TRBV5-6 and TRBJ1-2; D is ambiguous. The V gene's germline CDR1 is SGHDT and CDR2 YYEEEE. This CDR3 is built from 11 residues. The CDR3 DNA follows: TGTGCCAGCAGCGTTGGATCTCAGGTTCACTTC. Translation gives CASSVGSQVHF.

The chain combines TRBV6-5 with TRBJ2-1, with 9 nucleotides matching TRBD1. The CDR3 sequence is 15 residues long. In germline, CDR1 is MNHEY, CDR2 SVGAGI. The J segment lost 4 bases and the V segment lost 6 bases, leaving 7 bases of the junction unmatched. The CDR3 region has the DNA TGTGCCAGCAGCCCGGACAGGGGATTGTACAATGAGCAGTTCTTC. Its translation is CASSPDRGLYNEQFF.

This CDR3 is CASSSDLNTEAFF. Written as DNA, the CDR3 is TGTGCCAGCAGTTCCGACTTGAACACTGAAGCTTTCTTT. The chain carries TRBV5-6 and TRBJ1-1; D is undetermined. The ends were cut back, 5 bases at V and 0 bases at J, with 8 bases in the middle. The CDR3 is 13 residues long. Germline loops: CDR1 SGHDT, CDR2 YYEEEE.

The V gene is TRBV21-1, the J gene TRBJ2-7; TRBD1 reflects the table's D call only, with no check against the DNA. TRBV21-1 is flagged as a pseudogene. This CDR3 is built from 13 residues. The CDR3 DNA reads TGTGCCACCTTAGGGGGCCGTAGGGACGAGCAGTACTTC. It specifies CATLGGRRDEQYF.